Listed below are T cell receptor beta chains from one sample, sequenced in a study of long-term antiretroviral therapy in people with HIV. The protocol was immunoSEQ multiplex PCR, while the TCRdb copy is restricted to in-frame clones and leaves out a portion. Of approximately 27,000 clones listed, roughly nine tenths are singletons. The sequencing used unsorted PBMCs, collected 3.1 years after starting antiretroviral therapy. The origin of the receptors is a man between 18 and 35 years old with HIV. Each CDR3 is given with its conserved first and last residue. A D gene is named only where the DNA matches it firmly. Only part of the rows carry a size: once, few, many, or a class if the clone is expanded.

v_gene	abundance	d_gene	j_gene	CDR3nt	CDR3aa
TRBV11-3	once	.	TRBJ2-3	TGTGCCAGCAGCTTAGATCAACGGGGTACGCAGTATTTT	CASSLDQRGTQYF
TRBV7-9	few	.	TRBJ2-7	TGTGCCAGCAGCTTAGAATTTAGTCAGCGGTCCTACGAGCAGTACTTC	CASSLEFSQRSYEQYF
TRBV7-9	.	.	TRBJ2-7	TGTGCCAGCAGCTTAGGTTTGGGCCTCTACGAGCAGTACTTC	CASSLGLGLYEQYF
TRBV7-2	.	.	TRBJ2-3	TGTGCCAGCAACCTATGGACGGGTACGCAGTATTTT	CASNLWTGTQYF
TRBV5-8	.	TRBD2	TRBJ2-1	TGTGCCAGCAGCCTTACTAGCGGTGCCTACAATGAGCAGTTCTTC	CASSLTSGAYNEQFF
TRBV5-1	.	.	TRBJ2-7	TGCGCCAGCAGCTGGGGACTGGGAACCGGCGACGAGCAGTACTTC	CASSWGLGTGDEQYF
TRBV15	.	.	TRBJ2-1	TGTGCCACCAGCAGTGCCGGGCCGGTAGTAAATGAGCAGTTCTTC	CATSSAGPVVNEQFF
TRBV6-4	.	.	TRBJ2-2	TGTGCCAGCAGTGACGGGCACCTCACCGGGGAGCTGTTTTTT	CASSDGHLTGELFF
TRBV29-1	.	TRBD1	TRBJ1-5	TGCAGCGCTCTCACCGGGACAGGGGATCAGCCCCAGCATTTT	CSALTGTGDQPQHF
TRBV6-5	.	.	TRBJ2-1	TGTGCCAGCAGTTACTCGATTTCAAATGAGCAGTTCTTC	CASSYSISNEQFF
TRBV7-2	.	.	TRBJ2-5	TGTGCCAGCAGCCATCCCAGGGGAGCGGAAGAGACCCAGTACTTC	CASSHPRGAEETQYF
TRBV19	.	.	TRBJ1-5	TGTGCCAGTAGCCTCTACGGGGAGAGGGGGCAGCCCCAGCATTTT	CASSLYGERGQPQHF
TRBV4-3	.	.	TRBJ2-3	TGCGCCAGCAGCCAAGACGGAGGGGCGAGATCAGATACGCAGTATTTT	CASSQDGGARSDTQYF
TRBV6-5	.	.	TRBJ2-3	TGTGCCACCCACCGAGGGGAAAGGACAGATACGCAGTATTTT	CATHRGERTDTQYF
TRBV30	.	.	TRBJ1-6	TGTGCCTGGAGTGTATCAGGGAATTCACCCCTCCACTTT	CAWSVSGNSPLHF
TRBV27	.	.	TRBJ2-1	TGTGCCAGCGCACCGGGACGGAGTTACAATGAGCAGTTCTTC	CASAPGRSYNEQFF
TRBV11-2	.	.	TRBJ2-7	TGTGCCAGCAGCTTCCCGGGACAAGCCTACGAGCAGTACTTC	CASSFPGQAYEQYF
TRBV13	.	.	TRBJ2-7	TGTGCCAGCAGCTCTGCCTACGAGCAGTACTTC	CASSSAYEQYF
TRBV9	.	.	TRBJ2-2	TGTGCCAGCAGCGTAGAGGCAGCCTCCCAGGAAGGGGAGCTGTTTTTT	CASSVEAASQEGELFF
TRBV11-3	.	.	TRBJ2-7	TGTGCCAGCAGCCTCGGAGGGGACTACGAGCAGTACTTC	CASSLGGDYEQYF
TRBV19	.	TRBD1	TRBJ2-7	TGTGCCAGTAGTAGGGTGGGACAGGGGACCTCCGGCTACGAGCAGTACTTC	CASSRVGQGTSGYEQYF
TRBV13	.	.	TRBJ2-7	TGTGCCAGCAGCTTAAGAACAGGGATTTACGAGCAGTACTTC	CASSLRTGIYEQYF
TRBV5-8	.	.	TRBJ2-7	TGTGCCAGCAGAAGCAGGGAGCGGGCCACCTACGAGCAGTACTTC	CASRSRERATYEQYF
TRBV15	.	.	TRBJ1-5	TGTGCCACCAGCAGAGATCGTCAGTATAGCAATCAGCCCCAGCATTTT	CATSRDRQYSNQPQHF
TRBV25-1	few	.	TRBJ1-5	TGTGCCAGCAGTGACGGGTATCAGCCCCAGCATTTT	CASSDGYQPQHF
TRBV5-4	.	.	TRBJ2-7	TGTGCCAGCAGGGACGGGGGCCACCCCTACGAGCAGTACTTC	CASRDGGHPYEQYF
TRBV5-1	.	.	TRBJ2-2	TGCGCCAGCAGCTTAGGTAGCATGGTCGGGGAGCTGTTTTTT	CASSLGSMVGELFF
TRBV14	.	.	TRBJ2-1	TGTGCCAGCAGCTCGCTTAGCGGCAGGAATGAGCAGTTCTTC	CASSSLSGRNEQFF
TRBV7-3	.	.	TRBJ2-1	TGTGCCAGCAGCTTAGGGGGCGTCTCCAATGAGCAGTTCTTC	CASSLGGVSNEQFF
TRBV5-1	.	.	TRBJ1-4	TGCGCCAGCAGCTTCATCGGTTTGGATGTTAATGAAAAGCTGTTTTTT	CASSFIGLDVNEKLFF